These 22 T cell receptor beta chains came from one sample sequenced in a study of T cell responses to AZD1222 COVID-19 vaccine. Sequencing used immunoSEQ multiplex PCR; TCRdb keeps in-frame clones, though not all of them. The table lists about 110,000 clones, roughly 90% of them singletons. The specimen comprised peripheral blood, sampled on day 0 of AZD1222 vaccination. The receptors come from an adult in good health.

This chain uses TRBV18 with TRBJ2-1; perhaps D is TRBD1 or TRBD2 (7 bases each). Trimming took off 2 bases at V and 8 bases at J, with 16 bases between the two ends. CDR1 is KGHSH and CDR2 is LQKENI in the germline V gene. The CDR3 extends over 15 amino acids. CDR3 residues: CASSPTRGRGDEQFF. The CDR3 region has the DNA TGTGCCAGCTCACCAACCAGGGGGAGGGGCGATGAGCAGTTCTTC. Full variable domain (missing parts from reference TRBV18 and TRBJ2-1): NAGVMQNPRHLVRRRGQEARLRCSPMKGHSHVYWYRQLPEEGLKFMVYLQKENIIDESGMPKERFSAEFPKEGPSILRIQQVVRGDSAAYFCASSPTRGRGDEQFFGPGTRLTVL.

The genes are TRBV24-1 and TRBJ1-1, with 8 nucleotides matching TRBD1. The CDR3 runs 16 residues. Per germline, CDR1 KGHDR and CDR2 SFDVKD. With 3 bases clipped from V and 5 bases from J, the junction kept 10 bases outside the gene matches. This chain's CDR3 is CATSDPVGRGRTEAFF. CDR3 nucleotides: TGTGCCACCAGTGATCCCGTCGGCAGGGGGCGAACTGAAGCTTTCTTT.

The CDR3 DNA follows: TGTGCCAGCAGCGAATCTCCAGGGGTAGGCACTGAAGCTTTCTTT. Encoded protein: CASSESPGVGTEAFF. The rearrangement uses TRBV7-9 and TRBJ1-1, with D perhaps TRBD1 (6 bases). The CDR3 loop spans 15 amino acids. Germline values: CDR1 SEHNR, CDR2 FQNEAQ (reference sequence). Trimming stripped 5 bases from V and 4 bases from J, with 17 bases between.

CDR3 in amino acids: CASRADYNEQFF. CDR3 DNA sequence: TGTGCCAGCCGGGCCGATTACAATGAGCAGTTCTTC. V and J are TRBV12-3 or TRBV12-4 and TRBJ2-1, with D unresolved. V was pared by 8 bases and J by 4 bases, with 9 bases between. The CDR3 has 12 residues.

The chain is built from TRBV2 and TRBJ2-3; the D is unclear. The CDR3 sequence is 14 residues long. V was cut by 0 bases and J by 4 bases, with 8 bases left in between. Looked up from germline, CDR1 is SNHLY and CDR2 is FYNNEI. CDR3 protein: CASSEALRADTQYF. The CDR3 DNA reads as TGTGCCAGCAGTGAAGCGCTGCGCGCAGATACGCAGTATTTT.

The chain couples TRBV21-1 to TRBJ2-7; the table's D call TRBD1 went unverified against the DNA. TRBV21-1 is described as a pseudogene. The CDR3 has 19 residues. The CDR3 DNA reads as TGTGCCAGCAGCGCCCGACTAGGAGAGGCGGGACAGGGTCCCTACGAGCAGTACTTC. It specifies CASSARLGEAGQGPYEQYF.

The chain combines TRBV6-1 with TRBJ2-3, with D possibly TRBD2 on 7 matching bases. The CDR3 is 16 residues long. Germline V gene lookup returns CDR1 MNHNS and CDR2 SASEGT. Between the trimmed V and J ends, which lost 3 bases and 3 bases, there was a span of 16 bases. The CDR3 sequence: CASSEPGGRGTDTQYF. The CDR3 region has the DNA TGTGCCAGCAGTGAGCCCGGAGGGAGGGGGACAGATACGCAGTATTTT.

V and J are TRBV7-9 and TRBJ1-5; weak D call: TRBD1 (5 bases). V lost 5 bases and J lost 1, with 15 bases in between. This CDR3 has 16 residues. The germline gives CDR1 SEHNR, CDR2 FQNEAQ (reference sequence). CDR3 sequence (DNA): TGTGCCAGCAGCCTCACCTCCAGGGAGAGCAATCAGCCCCAGCATTTT. Amino acids: CASSLTSRESNQPQHF.

This chain uses TRBV6-6 with TRBJ2-7, with 10 bases aligning to TRBD2. The CDR3 is 14 residues long. The V segment lost 4 bases and the J segment 2 bases; nucleotides outside the gene matches: 2. Germline CDR1 and CDR2: MNHNY and SVGAGI (reference sequence). The DNA for the CDR3 is TGTGCCAGCAGTTCAGCGGGGGGGACCTACGAGCAGTACTTC. It yields the protein CASSSAGGTYEQYF.

The rearrangement links TRBV7-2 to TRBJ2-1; D not resolved. Germline V gene data show CDR1 as SGHTA and CDR2 as FQGNSA. CDR3 length: 13 amino acids. Trimming removed 1 base from V and 9 bases from J, with 10 bases in between. CDR3 DNA sequence: TGTGCCAGCAGCTTAGGAGAGTACCTTGAGCAGTTCTTC. This translates into CASSLGEYLEQFF.

V gene TRBV9 combines with J gene TRBJ2-1, with D perhaps being TRBD1 or TRBD2 (6 bases each). V was clipped by 2 bases and J by 0 bases, with 12 bases between them. The CDR3 length is 16 residues. Germline CDR1 SGDLS, CDR2 YYNGEE. CDR3 residues: CASSVRGGSSYNEQFF. CDR3 sequence (DNA): TGTGCCAGCAGCGTCCGAGGGGGGAGCTCCTACAATGAGCAGTTCTTC. The entire variable domain, with the rest obtained from reference TRBV9 and TRBJ2-1, is as follows: DSGVTQTPKHLITATGQRVTLRCSPRSGDLSVYWYQQSLDQGLQFLIQYYNGEERAKGNILERFSAQQFPDLHSELNLSSLELGDSALYFCASSVRGGSSYNEQFFGPGTRLTVL.

This clone occurred once. This chain connects TRBV7-9 to TRBJ2-1; TRBD2 matches at 7 bases. The CDR3 totals 14 residues. The ends lost 1 base at V and 12 bases at J; junction bases unmatched: 9. Germline CDR1 SEHNR, CDR2 FQNEAQ (reference sequence). The CDR3 DNA sequence: TGTGCCAGCAGCTTAGGACAGTTCGGGGGGTGGCAGTTCTTC. Its translation: CASSLGQFGGWQFF.

This chain uses TRBV23-1 with TRBJ2-7; 8 nucleotides agree with TRBD1. TRBV23-1 qualifies as an ORF whose function is uncertain. With 0 bases clipped from V and 1 base from J, the junction kept 11 bases outside the gene matches. The CDR3 runs 18 residues. CDR3 sequence (DNA): TGCGCCAGCAGTCAATCCCCTCCGGGACAGGCATATTCCTACGAGCAGTACTTC. This encodes CASSQSPPGQAYSYEQYF.

This chain uses TRBV28 with TRBJ2-3, with D perhaps TRBD2 (5 bases). Per the germline V gene, CDR1 is MDHEN and CDR2 is SYDVKM. The CDR3 loop spans 14 amino acids. The germline V and J ends were trimmed by 3 bases and 2 bases, with 9 bases remaining between them. In DNA form, the CDR3 reads TGTGCCAGCAGTTTGACCGGGAACACAGATACGCAGTATTTT. Translating it yields CASSLTGNTDTQYF.

J is TRBJ2-3 and V is TRBV5-1; tentatively, D is TRBD2 (6 bases). V was clipped by 4 bases and J by 0 bases, with 15 bases between them. This CDR3 is 16 amino acids long. CDR1 and CDR2 from the germline V gene are SGHRS and YFSETQ. The CDR3 nucleotides read TGCGCCAGCAGCGAACGAACCGGGACTAGCACAGATACGCAGTATTTT. It encodes CASSERTGTSTDTQYF.

The table lists this clone with a few counts. The genes are TRBV5-1 and TRBJ2-5; possibly TRBD2 for D (5 bases). Germline V gene sequence: CDR1 SGHRS, CDR2 YFSETQ. CDR3 size: 15 residues. V dropped 8 bases and J dropped 1 base, with 18 bases sitting between them. Here the CDR3 reads CASGEWRTSQETQYF. The CDR3 region has the DNA TGCGCCAGTGGGGAGTGGAGGACCTCCCAAGAGACCCAGTACTTC.

V usage is TRBV7-9 and J usage is TRBJ2-7; D remains unclear. V was cut by 0 bases and J by 3 bases, with 9 bases left in between. The CDR3 covers 14 residues. Germline V gene lookup returns CDR1 SEHNR and CDR2 FQNEAQ (reference sequence). The CDR3 bases are TGTGCCAGCAGCTTAGCAGGCGGTGTCTACGAGCAGTACTTC. Translating it yields CASSLAGGVYEQYF. The full variable domain, completed using reference TRBV7-9 and TRBJ2-7, is DTGVSQNPRHKITKRGQNVTFRCDPISEHNRLYWYRQTLGQGPEFLTYFQNEAQLEKSRLLSDRFSAERPKGSFSTLEIQRTEQGDSAMYLCASSLAGGVYEQYFGPGTRLTVT.

V gene TRBV12-3 or TRBV12-4 combines with J gene TRBJ1-2; possibly TRBD1 for D (5 bases). The V gene lost 1 base and the J gene lost 6 bases, with 6 bases spanning the gap. This CDR3 comprises 12 residues. The CDR3, as DNA: TGTGCCAGCAGTTTAGTGGGGGATGGCTACACCTTC. It yields the protein CASSLVGDGYTF.

This rearrangement joins TRBV5-4 to TRBJ2-5, with 9 bases matching TRBD2. This CDR3 region has 15 residues. J gave up 5 bases and V 1 base, and 6 bases lay outside the gene matches. Germline CDR1 reads SGHNT; CDR2 reads YYREEE (reference sequence). CDR3: CASSLKTSGGETQYF. In nucleotides, the CDR3 is TGTGCCAGCAGCTTGAAGACTAGCGGTGGGGAGACCCAGTACTTC.

V is TRBV19 and J is TRBJ1-1; the D gene is possibly TRBD1 (5 bases). Per the germline V gene, CDR1 is LNHDA and CDR2 is SQIVND (reference sequence). The CDR3 sequence is 14 residues long. The V end lost 7 bases, the J end lost 2 bases, and 14 bases lay between the germline ends. CDR3 nucleotide sequence: TGTGCCAGTATGCGGGGGTGGGATAACACTGAAGCTTTCTTT. Translation: CASMRGWDNTEAFF. Filled out from reference TRBV19 and TRBJ1-1, the complete variable domain reads DGGITQSPKYLFRKEGQNVTLSCEQNLNHDAMYWYRQDPGQGLRLIYYSQIVNDFQKGDIAEGYSVSREKKESFPLTVTSAQKNPTAFYLCASMRGWDNTEAFFGQGTRLTVV.

V gene TRBV10-3 combines with J gene TRBJ2-7; 10 positions match TRBD2. This CDR3 is 14 amino acids long. Germline values: CDR1 ENHRY, CDR2 SYGVKD. The trim removed 6 bases at V and 2 bases at J, leaving 4 bases unmatched. CDR3 residues: CAISASGGTYEQYF. CDR3 DNA sequence: TGTGCCATCAGCGCTAGCGGGGGAACCTACGAGCAGTACTTC.

The J gene is TRBJ2-1, the V gene TRBV7-8, with TRBD2 matching 7 bases. V trimming: 0 bases; J trimming: 0 bases; junction bases outside the gene matches: 8. The CDR3 totals 18 residues. Per the germline V gene, CDR1 is SGHVS and CDR2 is FQNEAQ. The DNA of the CDR3 is TGTGCCAGCAGCTTAGCCCCACGCGGGAGTCCCTCCTACAATGAGCAGTTCTTC. The encoded protein is CASSLAPRGSPSYNEQFF.